This entry lists 11 T cell receptor beta chains sequenced from one sample in a study of blood T cell repertoires in COVID-19. TCRdb's table, derived via immunoSEQ multiplex PCR, lists solely in-frame clones and lacks some. The sample has under 150,000 clones; around two thirds are singletons. Sequences were obtained from peripheral blood. These receptors were obtained from a woman in her 70s with acute or convalescent COVID-19.

The chain uses TRBV7-3 and TRBJ1-3; no clear D. V gave up 5 bases and J gave up 0 bases, with 11 bases separating them. CDR3 length equals 15 residues. Per germline, CDR1 SGHTA and CDR2 FQGTGA. CDR3 DNA sequence: TGTGCCAGCAGCCCCATGGGCGACTCTGGAAACACCATATATTTT. Translating it yields CASSPMGDSGNTIYF.

V and J are TRBV5-1 and TRBJ1-1; a weak D match, TRBD1 (6 bases). Germline CDR1 SGHRS, CDR2 YFSETQ. This CDR3 has 13 amino acids. V lost 0 bases and J 5 bases, leaving 8 bases between the germline ends. The CDR3 coding sequence is TGCGCCAGCAGCTTGGTGACAGGTACTGAAGCTTTCTTT. It encodes CASSLVTGTEAFF.

This clone was recorded only once. The gene calls are TRBV5-5 and TRBJ1-4; D is possibly TRBD1 (5 bases). V was cut by 4 bases and J by 0 bases, with 10 bases left in between. The length of the CDR3 is 15 residues. Germline loops: CDR1 SGHKS, CDR2 YYEKEE (reference sequence). The CDR3 DNA reads TGTGCCAGCAGCCTTCAGGGTGCAACTAATGAAAAACTGTTTTTT. Encoded protein: CASSLQGATNEKLFF. Drawing the rest from reference TRBV5-5 and TRBJ1-4, the complete variable domain is DAGVTQSPTHLIKTRGQQVTLRCSPISGHKSVSWYQQVLGQGPQFIFQYYEKEERGRGNFPDRFSARQFPNYSSELNVNALLLGDSALYLCASSLQGATNEKLFFGSGTQLSVL.

This clone has only one observation. This CDR3 is also generated by other DNA sequences in the sample. The genes are TRBV15 and TRBJ2-5; no reliable D call. V shed 0 bases and J shed 1 base, with 6 bases lying between them. The CDR3 is 14 amino acids. Looked up from germline, CDR1 is LNHNV and CDR2 is YYDKDF (reference sequence). This CDR3 reads CATSRDPSQETQYF. DNA for the CDR3: TGTGCCACCAGCAGAGATCCGAGCCAAGAGACCCAGTACTTC.

This chain joins TRBV13 and TRBJ1-6, with a tentative D call TRBD1 (6 bases). The CDR3 extends over 13 amino acids. V gave up 1 base and J gave up 10 bases, with 8 bases separating them. Germline CDR1 is PRHDT and CDR2 is FYEKMQ (reference sequence). Written as DNA, the CDR3 is TGTGCCAGCAGCTTAGACAGGGCCTCACCCCTCCACTTT. Its translation is CASSLDRASPLHF.

The CDR3 nucleotides read TGCGCCAGCAACGTGAATTCGGGTGAGACCCAGTACTTC. Translated, it gives CASNVNSGETQYF. The V gene is TRBV5-1, the J gene TRBJ2-5; D ambiguous. The CDR3 consists of 13 residues. V was cut by 6 bases and J by 5 bases, with 14 bases left in between. Germline CDR1 reads SGHRS; CDR2 reads YFSETQ.

This clone was observed a handful of times. The chain joins TRBV7-8 to TRBJ1-6, with D possibly matching TRBD1 (5 bases). This CDR3 comprises 15 residues. Trimming removed 5 bases from V and 9 bases from J, with 17 bases in between. CDR1 and CDR2 from the germline V gene are SGHVS and FQNEAQ. CDR3 sequence reads: CASSLDLRGISPLHF. CDR3 bases: TGTGCCAGCAGCCTGGACCTAAGGGGTATTTCACCCCTCCACTTT.

The count of this clone is one. The chain recombines TRBV12-3 or TRBV12-4 with TRBJ2-7; TRBD1 might be the D (6 bases). The ends were cut back, 8 bases at V and 2 bases at J, with 13 bases in the middle. The CDR3 has 13 amino acids. The CDR3 loop is CASRDTATYEQYF. CDR3 DNA sequence: TGTGCCAGCCGGGACACGGCGACCTACGAGCAGTACTTC.

The chain uses TRBV24-1 and TRBJ2-1; TRBD2 matches 10 bases. Germline loops: CDR1 KGHDR, CDR2 SFDVKD. The length of the CDR3 is 15 residues. Trimming took 7 bases from V and 5 from J; bases not matched to a gene: 7. CDR3 loop: CATRSAGGPNNEQFF. CDR3 sequence (DNA): TGTGCCACCAGGTCAGCGGGAGGGCCCAACAATGAGCAGTTCTTC.

This clone was observed a few times. CDR3 nucleotides: TGTGCCAGCCAGGCGGGAGGGCCAGGAGAGCAGTTCTTC. It codes for CASQAGGPGEQFF. The chain has TRBV2 and TRBJ2-1; 9 bases agree with TRBD2. The CDR3 runs to 13 residues. J was trimmed by 10 bases and V by 8 bases; bases with no gene match: 9. CDR1 and CDR2 from the germline V gene are SNHLY and FYNNEI.

The chain employs TRBV4-1 and TRBJ2-7; 10 nucleotides match TRBD2. V lost 3 bases, J lost 5 bases, and 7 bases stayed unmatched. The CDR3 is 15 residues long. CDR1 and CDR2 (germline): MGHRA, YSYEKL. CDR3 amino acids: CASSQITSGTNEQYF. As DNA, the CDR3 is TGCGCCAGCAGCCAGATAACTAGCGGGACTAACGAGCAGTACTTC.